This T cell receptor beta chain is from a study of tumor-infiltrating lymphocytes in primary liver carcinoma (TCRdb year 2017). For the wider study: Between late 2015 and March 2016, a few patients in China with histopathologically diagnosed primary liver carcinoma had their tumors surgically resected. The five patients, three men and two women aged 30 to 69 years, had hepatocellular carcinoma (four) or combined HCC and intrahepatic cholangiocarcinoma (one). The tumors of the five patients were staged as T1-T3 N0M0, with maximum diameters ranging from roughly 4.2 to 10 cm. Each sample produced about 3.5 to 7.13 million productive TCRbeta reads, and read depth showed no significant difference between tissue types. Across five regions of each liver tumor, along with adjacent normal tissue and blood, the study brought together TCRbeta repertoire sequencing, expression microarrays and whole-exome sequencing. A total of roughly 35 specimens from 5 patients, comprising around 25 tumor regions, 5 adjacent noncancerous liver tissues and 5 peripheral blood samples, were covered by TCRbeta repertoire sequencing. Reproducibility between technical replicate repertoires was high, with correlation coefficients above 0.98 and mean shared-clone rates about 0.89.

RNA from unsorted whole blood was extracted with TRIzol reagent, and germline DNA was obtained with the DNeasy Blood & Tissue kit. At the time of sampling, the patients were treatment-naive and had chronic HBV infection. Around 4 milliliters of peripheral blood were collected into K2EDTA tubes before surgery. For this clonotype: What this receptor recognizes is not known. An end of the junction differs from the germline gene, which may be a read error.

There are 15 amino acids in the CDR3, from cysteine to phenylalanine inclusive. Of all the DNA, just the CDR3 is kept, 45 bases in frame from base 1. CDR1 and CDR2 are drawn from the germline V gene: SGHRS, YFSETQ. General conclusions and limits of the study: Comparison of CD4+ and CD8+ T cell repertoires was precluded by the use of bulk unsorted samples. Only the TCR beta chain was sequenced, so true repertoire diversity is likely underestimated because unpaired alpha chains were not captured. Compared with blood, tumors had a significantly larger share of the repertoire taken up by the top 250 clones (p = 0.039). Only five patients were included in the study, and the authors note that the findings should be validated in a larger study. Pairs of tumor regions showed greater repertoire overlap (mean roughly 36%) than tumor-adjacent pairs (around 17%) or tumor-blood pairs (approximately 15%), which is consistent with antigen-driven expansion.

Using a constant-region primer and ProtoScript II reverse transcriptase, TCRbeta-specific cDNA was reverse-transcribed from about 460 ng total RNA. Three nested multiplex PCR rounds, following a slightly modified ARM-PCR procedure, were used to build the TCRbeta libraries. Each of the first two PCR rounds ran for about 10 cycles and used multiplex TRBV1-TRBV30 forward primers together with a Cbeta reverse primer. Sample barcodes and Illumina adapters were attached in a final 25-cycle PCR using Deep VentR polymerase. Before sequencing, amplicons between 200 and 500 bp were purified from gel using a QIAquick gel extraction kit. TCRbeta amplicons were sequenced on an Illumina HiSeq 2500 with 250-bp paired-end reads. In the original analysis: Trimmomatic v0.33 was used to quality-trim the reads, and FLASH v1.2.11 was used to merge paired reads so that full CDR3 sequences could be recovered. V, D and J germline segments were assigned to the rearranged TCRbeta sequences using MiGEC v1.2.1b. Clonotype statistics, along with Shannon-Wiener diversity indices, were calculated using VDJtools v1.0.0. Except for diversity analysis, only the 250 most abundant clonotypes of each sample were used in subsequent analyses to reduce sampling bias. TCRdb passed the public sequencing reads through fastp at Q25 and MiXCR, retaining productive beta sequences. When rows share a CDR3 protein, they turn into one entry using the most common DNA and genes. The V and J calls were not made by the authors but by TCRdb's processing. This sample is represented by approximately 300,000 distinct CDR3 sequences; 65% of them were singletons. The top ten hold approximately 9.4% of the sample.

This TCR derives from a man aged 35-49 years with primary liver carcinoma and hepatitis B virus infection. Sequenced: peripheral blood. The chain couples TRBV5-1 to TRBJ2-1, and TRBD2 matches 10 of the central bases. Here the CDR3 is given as CASNLEGLANNEQFF. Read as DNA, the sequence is TGCGCCAGCAACTTGGAGGGACTAGCGAACAATGAGCAGTTCTTC.